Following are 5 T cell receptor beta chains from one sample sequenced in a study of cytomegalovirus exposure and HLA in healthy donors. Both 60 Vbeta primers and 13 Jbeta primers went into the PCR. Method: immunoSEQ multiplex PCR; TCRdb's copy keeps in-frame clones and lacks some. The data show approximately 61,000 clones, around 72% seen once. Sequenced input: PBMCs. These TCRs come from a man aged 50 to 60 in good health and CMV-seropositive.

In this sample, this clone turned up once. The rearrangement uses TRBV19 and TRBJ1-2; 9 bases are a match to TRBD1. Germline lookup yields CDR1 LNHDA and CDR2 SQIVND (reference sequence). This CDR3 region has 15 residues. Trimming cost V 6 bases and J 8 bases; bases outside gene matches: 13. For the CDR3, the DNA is TGTGCCAGTAGAAGTTGGGGGACAGGGCTAGAGGGCTACACCTTC. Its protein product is CASRSWGTGLEGYTF.

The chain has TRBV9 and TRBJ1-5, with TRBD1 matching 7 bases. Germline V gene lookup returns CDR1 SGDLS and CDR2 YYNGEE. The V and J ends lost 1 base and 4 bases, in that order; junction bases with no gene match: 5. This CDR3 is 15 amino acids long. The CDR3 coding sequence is TGTGCCAGCAGCGTAACAGGGGCGGTAAATCAGCCCCAGCATTTT. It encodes CASSVTGAVNQPQHF.

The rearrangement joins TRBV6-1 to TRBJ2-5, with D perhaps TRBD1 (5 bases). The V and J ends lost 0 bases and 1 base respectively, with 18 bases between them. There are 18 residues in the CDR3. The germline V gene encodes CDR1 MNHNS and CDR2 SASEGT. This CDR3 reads CASSEAQGYRLSQETQYF. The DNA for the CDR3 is TGTGCCAGCAGTGAAGCGCAGGGCTACCGACTCTCCCAAGAGACCCAGTACTTC.

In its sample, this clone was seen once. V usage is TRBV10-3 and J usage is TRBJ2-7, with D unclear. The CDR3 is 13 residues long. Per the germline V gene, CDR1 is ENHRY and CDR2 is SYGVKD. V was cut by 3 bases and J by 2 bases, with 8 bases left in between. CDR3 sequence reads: CAISDSGTYEQYF. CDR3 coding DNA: TGTGCCATCAGTGACTCAGGAACCTACGAGCAGTACTTC.

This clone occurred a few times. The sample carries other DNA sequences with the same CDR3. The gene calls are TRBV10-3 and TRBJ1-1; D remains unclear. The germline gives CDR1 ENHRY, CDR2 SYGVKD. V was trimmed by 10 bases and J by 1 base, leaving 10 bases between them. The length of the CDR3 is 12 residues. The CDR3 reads CATGAGNTEAFF. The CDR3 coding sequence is TGTGCCACAGGCGCGGGGAACACTGAAGCTTTCTTT.